The 9 T cell receptor beta chains below come from one sample, sequenced in a study of T cells after yellow fever vaccination. Each CDR3 protein is one row after TCRdb ran MiXCR on the 5' RACE reads. Of approximately 300,000 distinct CDR3 sequences listed, about 10% were seen once; the top ten hold around 3.2%. Here the sequenced sample was CD4+ T cells sorted from PBMCs, taken 45 days after the yellow fever booster vaccination. Source of these receptors: a man aged 18 to 29 who received the YFV17D yellow fever vaccine.

The chain has TRBV11-2 and TRBJ1-2, with D possibly matching TRBD1 (6 bases). The ends were cut back, 3 bases at V and 8 bases at J, with 13 bases in the middle. The CDR3 extends over 13 amino acids. Germline V gene sequence: CDR1 SGHAT, CDR2 FQNNGV. Here the CDR3 reads CASSFSRGQGYTF. CDR3 DNA: TGTGCCAGCAGCTTCTCCAGGGGTCAGGGCTACACCTTC.

The chain couples TRBV6-1 to TRBJ2-1; either TRBD1 or TRBD2 may supply D (5 bases each). Looked up from germline, CDR1 is MNHNS and CDR2 is SASEGT. Deletions cut 5 bases from V and 15 bases from J, with 20 bases between. This CDR3 has 13 amino acids. CDR3 in amino acids: CASSPQKRGVGFF. The CDR3 nucleotides read TGTGCCAGCAGTCCACAAAAAAGGGGAGTCGGGTTCTTC.

This clonotype was observed many times. This rearrangement joins TRBV18 to TRBJ2-5; D unresolved. The length of the CDR3 is 13 residues. The germline V and J ends were trimmed by 4 bases and 5 bases, with 11 bases remaining between them. Per the germline V gene, CDR1 is KGHSH and CDR2 is LQKENI. This chain's CDR3 is CASSRDPRETQYF. Written as DNA, the CDR3 is TGTGCCAGCTCACGGGATCCACGGGAGACCCAGTACTTC.

V and J are TRBV7-9 and TRBJ1-2; D is perhaps TRBD1 (5 bases). Deletions cut 2 bases from V and 1 base from J, with 14 bases between. Germline CDR1 reads SEHNR; CDR2 reads FQNEAQ (reference sequence). The CDR3 length is 16 residues. The CDR3: CASSLRQGAGNYGYTF. DNA for the CDR3: TGTGCCAGCAGCTTAAGGCAGGGAGCCGGTAACTATGGCTACACCTTC.

This chain uses TRBV7-9 with TRBJ1-3; unclear D gene. The V gene lost 4 bases and the J gene lost 4 bases, with 17 bases spanning the gap. Germline CDR1 reads SEHNR; CDR2 reads FQNEAQ (reference sequence). There are 16 residues in the CDR3. Written as DNA, the CDR3 is TGTGCCAGCAGCTATCCTAGGTATGGCCCCGGAAACACCATATATTTT. Translating gives CASSYPRYGPGNTIYF. Supplemented by reference TRBV7-9 and TRBJ1-3, the full variable domain reads DTGVSQNPRHKITKRGQNVTFRCDPISEHNRLYWYRQTLGQGPEFLTYFQNEAQLEKSRLLSDRFSAERPKGSFSTLEIQRTEQGDSAMYLCASSYPRYGPGNTIYFGEGSWLTVV.

In nucleotides, the CDR3 is TGTGCCAGCAGCTCTCGTTCCGGGTTCTTCAGGAATGAGCAGTTCTTC. Its translation: CASSSRSGFFRNEQFF. The chain recombines TRBV7-2 with TRBJ2-1; D not certain. V lost 4 bases, J lost 7 bases, and 20 bases lay in between. Germline CDR1 reads SGHTA; CDR2 reads FQGNSA. The CDR3 is made up of 16 amino acids.

This clonotype was picked up a small number of times. The J gene is TRBJ1-1, the V gene TRBV7-2, with 7 bases matching TRBD1. Losses at the gene ends were 7 bases for V and 4 bases for J; bases not matched to a gene: 6. The CDR3 is made up of 13 amino acids. CDR1 SGHTA and CDR2 FQGNSA come from the germline V gene. The CDR3 region has the DNA TGTGCCAGCAAACAGGGGAAGGGCACTGAAGCTTTCTTT. Residues: CASKQGKGTEAFF.

This chain uses TRBV6-5 with TRBJ2-2, with D perhaps matching TRBD1 (5 bases). This CDR3 has 16 residues. Germline V gives CDR1 MNHEY, CDR2 SVGAGI. V lost 5 bases to trimming and J lost 4 bases, with 17 bases between them. The CDR3 spells CASSPQGRAGTGELFF. The CDR3 DNA reads as TGTGCCAGCAGTCCCCAGGGCAGGGCTGGCACCGGGGAGCTGTTTTTT.

This rearrangement joins TRBV6-6 to TRBJ2-5, with D perhaps TRBD1 (6 bases). V was pared by 4 bases and J by 1 base, with 10 bases between. Looked up from germline, CDR1 is MNHNY and CDR2 is SVGAGI (reference sequence). The CDR3 runs 14 residues. CDR3 nucleotide sequence: TGTGCCAGCAGTTCTGGACAGACCCAAGAGACCCAGTACTTC. Its translation is CASSSGQTQETQYF.